This paragraph covers one TCR beta chain sequence. Its specificity is unknown. CDR3 length: 14 residues. V was pared by 5 bases and J by 6 bases, with 7 bases of the junction left unmatched. This sample was included in a study of T-cell memory formation after mild COVID-19. Findings of the study overall: Day 15 to 85 contractors were CD4/CD8 balanced; later expanders leaned CD4+. Some clones that responded turned up in pre-infection memory, which suggests that cross-reactive memory joined in.

Researchers used 5'RACE with constant-segment primers to make TCR alpha and TCR beta cDNA libraries that carry sample barcodes and UMIs. TCRdb reanalysed the 5' RACE reads using MiXCR and keeps one entry per CDR3 protein. Found here are 350,000 to 450,000 distinct CDR3 sequences, 24% of them singletons; the top ten hold around 9.5%. The receptor comes from an adult woman who had mild COVID-19 (a few samples of this study predate the infection). Cell type and time point are not known. The chain employs TRBV12-3 or TRBV12-4 and TRBJ2-7; 10 bases fit TRBD1. Sequenced sample: PBMCs or a T cell subset sorted from them (not recorded which). The CDR3 region is CASSPRDRGGEQYF. The CDR3 DNA reads TGTGCCAGCAGTCCCCGGGACAGGGGCGGCGAGCAGTACTTC.